This TCR beta chain was profiled in a study of T cells in Graves' hyperthyroidism and ophthalmopathy. Study results and limitations: Using 13 V-J features, a model discriminated ophthalmopathy from stable hyperthyroidism.

Germline lookup yields CDR1 MNHEY and CDR2 SVGAGI. The CDR3 spans 15 residues. J was trimmed by 0 bases and V by 4 bases; bases with no gene match: 4. Ten or more counts support this clonotype. Antigen: not known. Amplification of TCR beta CDR3 regions used RNA as the template. An initial round of RT-PCR targeting the TCR CDR3 relied on the HTBI primer set. TCRdb redid the calling of the multiplex PCR reads with MiXCR, one entry per CDR3 protein. The profile shows about half a million distinct CDR3 sequences, just under 20% of them singletons. The sequenced material came from blood. The genes are TRBV6-5 and TRBJ2-7; 9 bases match TRBD2. This sequence was found in a man in his forties with Graves' ophthalmopathy. CDR3: CASSFSGRSSYEQYF. CDR3 sequence (DNA): TGTGCCAGCAGTTTTAGCGGGAGAAGCTCCTACGAGCAGTACTTC.